This T cell receptor (beta chain) was found in a study of cytomegalovirus exposure and HLA in healthy donors. 60 Vbeta and 13 Jbeta primers were used in PCR. Profiling relied on immunoSEQ multiplex PCR, and the TCRdb table lists in-frame clones only, not all of them. The repertoire consists of about 120,000 clones, with around four fifths occurring once and the leading ten covering under 13%. This clone was detected only a few times. As yet, its antigen is unknown. Study-level points and caveats: Sequencing likely caused a cluster of highly shared sequence variants. Confirmation was obtained in vitro that a few CMV-associated chains are specific for CMV antigens. In a later analysis, TCR beta V- and J-gene trimming showed a link to a missense DCLRE1C variant. There were reportedly fewer N-insertions in an Asian-associated ancestry cluster than the approximately 670-donor mean, in a later analysis.

Trimming pared 3 bases from V and 0 bases from J, leaving 12 bases between. The CDR3 has 16 residues. Germline V gives CDR1 WNHNN, CDR2 SYGVQD (reference sequence). This chain connects TRBV10-1 to TRBJ2-1, with a weak D call TRBD1 (6 bases). The TCR sequence derives from a man aged 25-40 years in good health and CMV-seropositive. Sequencing input: PBMCs. The CDR3 loop reads CASSEKQGSSYNEQFF. The CDR3 coding sequence is TGCGCCAGCAGTGAAAAACAGGGCAGCTCCTACAATGAGCAGTTCTTC.